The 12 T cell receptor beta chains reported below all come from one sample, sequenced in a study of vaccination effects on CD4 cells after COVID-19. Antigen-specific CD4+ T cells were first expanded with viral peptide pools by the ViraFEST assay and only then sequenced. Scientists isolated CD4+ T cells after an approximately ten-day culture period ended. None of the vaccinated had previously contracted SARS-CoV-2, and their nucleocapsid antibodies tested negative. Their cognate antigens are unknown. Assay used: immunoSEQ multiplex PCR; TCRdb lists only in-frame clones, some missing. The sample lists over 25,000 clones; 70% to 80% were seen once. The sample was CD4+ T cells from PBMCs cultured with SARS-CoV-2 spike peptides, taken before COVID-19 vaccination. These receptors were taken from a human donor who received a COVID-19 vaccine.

The CDR3 is CASTQWTPSPTQYF. In nucleotides, the CDR3 is TGTGCCAGCACCCAGTGGACTCCTAGTCCTACGCAGTATTTT. V and J are TRBV7-2 and TRBJ2-3; D perhaps matches TRBD2 (5 bases). The CDR3 spans 14 residues. From germline, CDR1 is SGHTA and CDR2 FQGNSA. V gave up 7 bases and J gave up 8 bases, with 19 bases separating them.

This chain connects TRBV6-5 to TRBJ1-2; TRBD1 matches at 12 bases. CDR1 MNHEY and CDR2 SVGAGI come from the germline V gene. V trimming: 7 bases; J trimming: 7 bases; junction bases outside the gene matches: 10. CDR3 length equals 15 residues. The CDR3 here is CASILEGQGAGGYTF. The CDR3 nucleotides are TGTGCCAGCATCTTGGAGGGACAGGGGGCTGGTGGCTACACCTTC.

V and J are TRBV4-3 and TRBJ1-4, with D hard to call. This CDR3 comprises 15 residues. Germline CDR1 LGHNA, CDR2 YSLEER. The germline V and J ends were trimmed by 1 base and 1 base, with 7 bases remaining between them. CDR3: CASSQVGGTNEKLFF. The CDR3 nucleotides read TGCGCCAGCAGCCAAGTGGGTGGAACTAATGAAAAACTGTTTTTT.

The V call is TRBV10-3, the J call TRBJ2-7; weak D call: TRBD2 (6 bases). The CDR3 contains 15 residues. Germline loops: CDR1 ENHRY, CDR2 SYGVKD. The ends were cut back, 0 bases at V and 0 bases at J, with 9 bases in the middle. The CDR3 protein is CAISESTDYSYEQYF. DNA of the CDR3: TGTGCCATCAGTGAGTCGACGGACTACTCCTACGAGCAGTACTTC.

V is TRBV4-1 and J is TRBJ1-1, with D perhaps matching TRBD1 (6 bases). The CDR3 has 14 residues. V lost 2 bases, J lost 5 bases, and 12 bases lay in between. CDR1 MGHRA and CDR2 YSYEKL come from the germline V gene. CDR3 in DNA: TGCGCCAGCAGCCAATACAGGGCGGGAACTGAAGCTTTCTTT. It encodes CASSQYRAGTEAFF.

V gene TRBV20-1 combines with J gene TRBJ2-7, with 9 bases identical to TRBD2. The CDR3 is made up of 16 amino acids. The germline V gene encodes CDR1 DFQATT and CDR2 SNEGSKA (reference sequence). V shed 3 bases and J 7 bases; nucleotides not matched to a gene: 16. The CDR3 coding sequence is TGCAGTGCTAGTGCCGCTAGACTAGCGGATCCTTGGGAGCAGTACTTC. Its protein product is CSASAARLADPWEQYF.

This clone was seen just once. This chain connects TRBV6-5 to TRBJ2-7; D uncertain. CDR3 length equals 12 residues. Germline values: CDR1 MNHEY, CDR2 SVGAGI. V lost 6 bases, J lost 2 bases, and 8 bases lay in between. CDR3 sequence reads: CASRAGAYEQYF. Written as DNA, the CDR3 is TGTGCCAGCAGGGCTGGGGCCTACGAGCAGTACTTC.

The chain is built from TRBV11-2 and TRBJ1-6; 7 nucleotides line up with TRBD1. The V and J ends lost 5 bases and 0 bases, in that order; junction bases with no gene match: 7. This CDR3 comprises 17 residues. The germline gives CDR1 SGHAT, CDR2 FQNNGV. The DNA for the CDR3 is TGTGCCAGCAGCACAAACAGGGGTAGCTCCTATAATTCACCCCTCCACTTT. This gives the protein CASSTNRGSSYNSPLHF.

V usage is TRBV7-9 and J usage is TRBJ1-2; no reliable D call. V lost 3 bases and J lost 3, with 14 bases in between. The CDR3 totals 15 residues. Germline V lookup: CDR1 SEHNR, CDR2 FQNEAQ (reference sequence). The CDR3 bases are TGTGCCAGCAGCTTGTCAGACACGGCGGACTATGGCTACACCTTC. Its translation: CASSLSDTADYGYTF.

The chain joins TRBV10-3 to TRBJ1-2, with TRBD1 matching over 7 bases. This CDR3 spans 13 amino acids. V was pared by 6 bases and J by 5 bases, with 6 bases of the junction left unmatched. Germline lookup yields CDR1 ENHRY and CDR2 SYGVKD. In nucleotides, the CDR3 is TGTGCCATCAGCCCCGGGACAGAATATGGCTACACCTTC. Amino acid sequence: CAISPGTEYGYTF.

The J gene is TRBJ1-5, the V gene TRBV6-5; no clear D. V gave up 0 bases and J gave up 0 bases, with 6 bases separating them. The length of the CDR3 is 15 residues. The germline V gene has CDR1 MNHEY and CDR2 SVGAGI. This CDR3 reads CASSYSRNSNQPQHF. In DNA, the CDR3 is TGTGCCAGCAGTTACTCTCGGAATAGCAATCAGCCCCAGCATTTT.

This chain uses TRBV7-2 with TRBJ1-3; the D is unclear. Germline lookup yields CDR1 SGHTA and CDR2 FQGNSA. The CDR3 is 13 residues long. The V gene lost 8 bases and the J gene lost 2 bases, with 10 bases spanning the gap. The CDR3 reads CASGRVAGNTIYF. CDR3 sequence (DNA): TGTGCCAGCGGGAGGGTCGCTGGAAACACCATATATTTT.